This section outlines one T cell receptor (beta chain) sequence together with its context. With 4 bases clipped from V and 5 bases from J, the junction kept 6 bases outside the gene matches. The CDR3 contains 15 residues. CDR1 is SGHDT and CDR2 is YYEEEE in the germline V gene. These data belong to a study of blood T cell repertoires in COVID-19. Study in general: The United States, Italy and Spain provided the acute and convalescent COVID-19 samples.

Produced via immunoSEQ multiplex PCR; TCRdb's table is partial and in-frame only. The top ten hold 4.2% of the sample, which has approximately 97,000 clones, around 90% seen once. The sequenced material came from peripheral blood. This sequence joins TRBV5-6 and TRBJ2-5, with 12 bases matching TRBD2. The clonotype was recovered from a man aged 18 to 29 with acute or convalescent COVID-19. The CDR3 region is CASSETGTSGETQYF. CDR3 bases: TGTGCCAGCAGCGAGACCGGGACTAGCGGGGAGACCCAGTACTTC.